These 17 T cell receptor beta chains were all obtained from the same sample, sequenced in a study of cytomegalovirus exposure and HLA in healthy donors (dated by TCRdb to about 2017). Library preparation employed the immunoSEQ multiplex PCR assay. For the multiplex PCR, a mixture combining 60 forward primers for TCR Vbeta segments and 13 reverse primers for TCR Jbeta segments was used. Not all clones reach the TCRdb copy of this immuneACCESS table, which keeps in-frame sequences only. Checked studies attribute under half of the gap to unresolved V genes and leave the rest unexplained. In all, the sample holds more than 70,000 clones, and about 67% of those were seen once. The leading ten clones occupy about 7.4% of the sample. The sample taken for sequencing was PBMCs. These receptors all stem from a man between 35 and 55 years old in good health and CMV-seropositive.

This chain links TRBV5-6 with TRBJ1-3, with D hard to call. The CDR3 spans 14 residues. Germline lookup yields CDR1 SGHDT and CDR2 YYEEEE. V lost 4 bases and J lost 1, with 9 bases in between. The CDR3 sequence: CASSPTGSGNTIYF. The CDR3 coding sequence is TGTGCCAGCAGCCCCACTGGTTCTGGAAACACCATATATTTT.

This clone was recorded a few times. The V and J genes are TRBV6-5 and TRBJ1-1, with TRBD1 identical over 8 bases. Germline-derived CDR1 and CDR2 are MNHEY and SVGAGI. CDR3 size: 16 residues. Trimming took 0 bases from V and 6 from J; bases not matched to a gene: 9. The chain's CDR3 is CASSYSSDRGIPEAFF. CDR3 DNA sequence: TGTGCCAGCAGTTACTCGAGTGACAGGGGTATTCCTGAAGCTTTCTTT.

The J gene is TRBJ2-5, the V gene TRBV6-5, with 8 positions matching TRBD2. Gene TRBJ2-7 matches the end of the DNA better, so the J call may be wrong. The germline CDR1 and CDR2 sequences are MNHEY and SVGAGI. The CDR3 has 15 amino acids. DNA of the CDR3: TGTGCCAGCAGTTACTCTAGCGGGAACCACTACGAGCAGTACTTC. Its translation is CASSYSSGNHYEQYF.

This chain links TRBV28 with TRBJ1-1, with a possible D match to TRBD1 (5 bases). Germline CDR1 is MDHEN and CDR2 is SYDVKM. Trimming shortened V by 5 bases and J by 8 bases, and 9 bases separated the two germline ends. The CDR3 loop spans 11 amino acids. DNA for the CDR3: TGTGCCAGCAGTCTACACAGGGAAGCTTTCTTT. This codes for CASSLHREAFF.

J is TRBJ2-7 and V is TRBV7-8; TRBD2 aligns across 11 bases. The CDR3 sequence is 14 residues long. The J segment lost 5 bases and the V segment lost 1 base, leaving 1 base of the junction unmatched. CDR1 and CDR2 (germline): SGHVS, FQNEAQ. The CDR3 coding sequence is TGTGCCAGCAGCTTAGGACTAGCGGGGCACGAGCAGTACTTC. It codes for CASSLGLAGHEQYF.

For this clone: Other DNA sequences from this sample encode an identical CDR3 as well. The chain links TRBV7-9 to TRBJ1-1; 7 bases are a match to TRBD1. V was pared by 5 bases and J by 1 base, with 7 bases of the junction left unmatched. Germline V gene sequence: CDR1 SEHNR, CDR2 FQNEAQ (reference sequence). The CDR3 is 15 amino acids. CDR3 nucleotide sequence: TGTGCCAGCAGCACACGACAGGGTCCGAACACTGAAGCTTTCTTT. Translating it yields CASSTRQGPNTEAFF.

This sequence joins TRBV27 and TRBJ1-1; D ambiguous. Germline values: CDR1 MNHEY, CDR2 SMNVEV (reference sequence). The V end was cut by 7 bases, the J end by 0 bases, with 18 bases between. CDR3 length: 16 residues. DNA of the CDR3: TGTGCCAGCAAACCTTGGTCAAACACCCTGAACACTGAAGCTTTCTTT. Encoded protein: CASKPWSNTLNTEAFF.

This chain joins TRBV15 and TRBJ1-5, with a weak D call TRBD1 (5 bases). Germline V gene lookup returns CDR1 LNHNV and CDR2 YYDKDF (reference sequence). Trimming removed 0 bases from V and 4 bases from J, with 7 bases in between. The CDR3 has 14 residues. In DNA, the CDR3 is TGTGCCACCAGCAGAGAGGGGGGGAATCAGCCCCAGCATTTT. Protein: CATSREGGNQPQHF.

The rearrangement joins TRBV30 to TRBJ1-2, with D perhaps matching TRBD1 (5 bases). CDR1 GTSNPN and CDR2 SVGIG come from the germline V gene (reference sequence). The CDR3 length is 15 residues. Trimming removed 4 bases at V and 3 bases at J, with 18 bases between. The CDR3 reads CAWNSGGALYYGYTF. CDR3 DNA: TGTGCCTGGAACTCAGGAGGGGCCCTATACTATGGCTACACCTTC.

This clone was recorded a few times. The chain links TRBV5-1 to TRBJ1-2, with D possibly being TRBD1 (6 bases). Germline CDR1 and CDR2: SGHRS and YFSETQ. V lost 4 bases and J 0 bases, leaving 16 bases between the germline ends. This CDR3 is 16 amino acids long. The CDR3 bases are TGCGCCAGCAGCACGGACAGTCAAGAAGCTAACTATGGCTACACCTTC. Amino acids: CASSTDSQEANYGYTF.

The V and J genes are TRBV2 and TRBJ1-2; D uncertain. The CDR3 spans 12 residues. V dropped 9 bases and J dropped 6 bases, with 14 bases sitting between them. Germline V gives CDR1 SNHLY, CDR2 FYNNEI. The CDR3 sequence is CASKIRADGYTF. The CDR3 bases are TGTGCCAGTAAAATAAGAGCGGATGGCTACACCTTC.

Note on this clone: This CDR3 is missing its conserved last phenylalanine or tryptophan, likely due to a read error. The J gene is TRBJ1-1, the V gene TRBV6-6, with D possibly TRBD1 on 6 matching bases. V was cut by 6 bases and J by 3 bases, with 17 bases left in between. CDR1 is MNHNY and CDR2 is SVGAGI in the germline V gene (reference sequence). This CDR3 region has 15 residues. CDR3 bases: TGTGCCAGCAGCAGATCAGGGGTATCGGACACTGAAGCTTTCGTT. The encoded protein is CASSRSGVSDTEAFV.

The chain is built from TRBV5-1 and TRBJ2-1; 7 bases map to TRBD1. Germline V gene sequence: CDR1 SGHRS, CDR2 YFSETQ. The CDR3 sequence is 16 residues long. V shed 6 bases and J 1 base; nucleotides not matched to a gene: 10. The CDR3 DNA reads TGCGCCAGCACCTCCACTGAGGGGGCGTCCTACAATGAGCAGTTCTTC. Translation gives CASTSTEGASYNEQFF.

The chain carries TRBV12-5 and TRBJ1-5; TRBD1 is a possible D gene (6 bases). V lost 1 base and J 9 bases, leaving 10 bases between the germline ends. Germline CDR1 and CDR2: LGHNT and FRNRAP. The CDR3 sequence is 13 residues long. CDR3 amino acids: CASGLGTQGPQHF. Here the CDR3 DNA reads TGTGCTAGTGGTTTGGGTACACAGGGGCCCCAGCATTTT. The variable domain in full, with the rest retrieved from reference TRBV12-5 and TRBJ1-5, is DARVTQTPRHKVTEMGQEVTMRCQPILGHNTVFWYRQTMMQGLELLAYFRNRAPLDDSGMPKDRFSAEMPDATLATLKIQPSEPRDSAVYFCASGLGTQGPQHFGDGTRLSIL.

The chain joins TRBV27 to TRBJ2-7; 9 positions agree with TRBD2. After removal of 3 bases from V and 4 bases from J, the junction contained 1 base not matched to a gene. The CDR3 is made up of 13 amino acids. In germline, CDR1 is MNHEY, CDR2 SMNVEV (reference sequence). This CDR3 reads CASSFSGRYEQYF. The DNA of the CDR3 is TGTGCCAGCAGTTTCAGCGGGAGGTACGAGCAGTACTTC.

This clone came up a few times. This sequence joins TRBV5-6 and TRBJ2-7; D not resolved. V was clipped by 0 bases and J by 6 bases, with 10 bases between them. Germline V gives CDR1 SGHDT, CDR2 YYEEEE. The CDR3 contains 13 residues. In DNA, the CDR3 is TGTGCCAGCAGCTTGGCCCAGGTACGCGAGCAGTACTTC. Translating it yields CASSLAQVREQYF.

The chain carries TRBV18 and TRBJ1-1; possible D gene TRBD1, 6 bases. The germline V and J ends were trimmed by 3 bases and 7 bases, with 12 bases remaining between them. From germline, CDR1 is KGHSH and CDR2 LQKENI. The CDR3 totals 13 residues. As DNA, the CDR3 is TGTGCCAGCTCACCGGGAGGGGGGAGTGAAGCTTTCTTT. This encodes CASSPGGGSEAFF. Supplemented by reference TRBV18 and TRBJ1-1, the full variable domain reads NAGVMQNPRHLVRRRGQEARLRCSPMKGHSHVYWYRQLPEEGLKFMVYLQKENIIDESGMPKERFSAEFPKEGPSILRIQQVVRGDSAAYFCASSPGGGSEAFFGQGTRLTVV.